This TCR beta chain was identified during a study of T-cell memory formation after mild COVID-19. Study overall: TCR clusters were largely donor specific. Study observations and caveats: Clones that contracted from day 15 to 85 were balanced CD4/CD8, while later expanders leaned CD4+.

TCRdb processed the 5' RACE reads anew with MiXCR; each CDR3 protein has one entry. There are fewer than 95,000 distinct CDR3 sequences in the sample; 10% to 15% occur only once, and 25% to 35% lies in the top ten. The count of this clonotype is one. Its antigen is undetermined. The CDR3 spans 16 residues. The ends lost 6 bases at V and 7 bases at J; junction bases unmatched: 12. The clonotype was recovered from an adult woman who had mild COVID-19 (a few samples of this study predate the infection). Cell type and time point are not known. The sequenced material came from PBMCs or a T cell subset sorted from them (not recorded which). This chain connects TRBV12-3 or TRBV12-4 to TRBJ2-1, with 10 bases matching TRBD1. CDR3 protein: CASSLGDRGFENEQFF. Written as DNA, the CDR3 is TGTGCCAGCAGCCTGGGGGACAGGGGATTCGAGAATGAGCAGTTCTTC.